This T cell receptor beta chain was recorded in a study of molecular identifiers for immune sequencing clone quantification. The germline V gene has CDR1 SGHNT and CDR2 YENEEA. This CDR3 is built from 15 residues. V dropped 1 base and J dropped 3 bases, with 13 bases sitting between them. Bulk TCR libraries were made with methods that had been previously described and with listed TCR primers. TCRdb called the PCR reads again in MiXCR, with one record for every CDR3 protein. The sample includes tens of thousands of distinct CDR3 sequences, less than 20% seen only once; the top ten take 1.3% to 1.5%. This sequence joins TRBV11-3 and TRBJ2-7; D gene ambiguous. Input material: naive CD8+ T cells from blood, with Jurkat cell RNA spiked in. Documented subset: FACS-sorted CD8+CD4-CCR7+CD45RA+ naive T cells. The TCR comes from a human donor in good health. Some libraries in this study had Jurkat cell RNA spiked in. CDR3 region: CASSLARQDRYEQYF. The DNA for the CDR3 is TGTGCCAGCAGCTTAGCCCGACAAGACCGCTACGAGCAGTACTTC. Combining the CDR3 with reference TRBV11-3 and TRBJ2-7 gives the whole variable domain EAGVVQSPRYKIIEKKQPVAFWCNPISGHNTLYWYLQNLGQGPELLIRYENEEAVDDSQLPKDRFSAERLKGVDSTLKIQPAELGDSAVYLCASSLARQDRYEQYFGPGTRLTVT.